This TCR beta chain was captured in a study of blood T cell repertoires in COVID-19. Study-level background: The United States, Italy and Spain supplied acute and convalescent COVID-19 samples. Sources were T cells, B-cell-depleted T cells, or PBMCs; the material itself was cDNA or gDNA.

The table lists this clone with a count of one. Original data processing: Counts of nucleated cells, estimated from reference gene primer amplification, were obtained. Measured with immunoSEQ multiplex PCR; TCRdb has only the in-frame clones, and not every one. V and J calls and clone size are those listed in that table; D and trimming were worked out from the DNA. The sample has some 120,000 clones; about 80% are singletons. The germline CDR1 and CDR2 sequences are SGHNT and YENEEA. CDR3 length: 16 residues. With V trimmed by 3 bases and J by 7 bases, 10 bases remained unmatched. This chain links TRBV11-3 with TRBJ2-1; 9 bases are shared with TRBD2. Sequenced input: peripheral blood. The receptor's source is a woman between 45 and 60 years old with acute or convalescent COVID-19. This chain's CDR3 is CASSLGGGGAINEQFF. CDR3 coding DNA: TGTGCCAGCAGCTTGGGAGGCGGGGGGGCGATTAATGAGCAGTTCTTC.